Following are 8 T cell receptor beta chains from one sample sequenced in a study of response to subunit inactivated influenza vaccine listed by TCRdb under 2018. The library was made by RT-PCR. Instrument on record: Illumina HiSeq 2500. The public sequencing data were trimmed at Q25 with fastp and processed into clonotypes with MiXCR by TCRdb, which kept only in-frame beta chains. Rows are combined by CDR3 protein, so each entry shows the most common genes and DNA. This sample gives 600,000 to 700,000 distinct CDR3 sequences in total; 11% to 15% of them show up just once. The top ten constitute 7.5% to 8% of the sample. The source material was PBMCs from blood, sampled 14 days before vaccination. These receptors were taken from a man aged 50 to 59 who received an inactivated influenza vaccine. Donor details come from another sample of the same person, matched by shared clones.

This clonotype was counted only a few times. V gene TRBV14 combines with J gene TRBJ2-1; the D gene is possibly TRBD1 (5 bases). CDR3 length: 14 residues. The germline V gene has CDR1 SGHDN and CDR2 FVKESK. Between the trimmed V and J ends, which lost 3 bases and 4 bases, there was a span of 10 bases. This CDR3 is CASSQTDVYNEQFF. The CDR3 DNA follows: TGTGCCAGCAGCCAGACAGACGTATACAATGAGCAGTTCTTC. The full variable domain, with the rest looked up from reference TRBV14 and TRBJ2-1, is EAGVTQFPSHSVIEKGQTVTLRCDPISGHDNLYWYRRVMGKEIKFLLHFVKESKQDESGMPNNRFLAERTGGTYSTLKVQPAELEDSGVYFCASSQTDVYNEQFFGPGTRLTVL.

This clonotype has just a few counts. The rearrangement links TRBV20-1 to TRBJ2-7; D may match TRBD1 or TRBD2 (5 bases each). This CDR3 is 12 amino acids long. Trimming removed 5 bases from V and 4 bases from J, with 12 bases in between. The germline CDR1 and CDR2 sequences are DFQATT and SNEGSKA (reference sequence). The CDR3 loop is CSAGQGDYEQYF. CDR3 in DNA: TGCAGTGCTGGCCAGGGAGATTACGAGCAGTACTTC.

The genes are TRBV5-1 and TRBJ2-3, with D perhaps TRBD1 or TRBD2 (5 bases each). Germline-derived CDR1 and CDR2 are SGHRS and YFSETQ. This CDR3 is 17 amino acids long. V was cut by 4 bases and J by 4 bases, with 22 bases left in between. CDR3 amino acids: CASSPLGTPGLSDTQYF. The CDR3 DNA reads TGCGCCAGCAGCCCCCTCGGGACCCCAGGGCTGTCAGATACGCAGTATTTT.

There are a few counts of this clonotype. The chain combines TRBV7-8 with TRBJ2-3, with unresolved D. Germline V gives CDR1 SGHVS, CDR2 FQNEAQ. The V end lost 0 bases, the J end lost 4 bases, and 5 bases lay between the germline ends. The CDR3 consists of 13 residues. DNA for the CDR3: TGTGCCAGCAGCTTAGCTTGGGCAGATACGCAGTATTTT. It yields the protein CASSLAWADTQYF.

The chain recombines TRBV5-1 with TRBJ2-3; D unresolved. Deletions cut 6 bases from V and 0 bases from J, with 11 bases between. The CDR3 is made up of 14 amino acids. Per germline, CDR1 SGHRS and CDR2 YFSETQ. The CDR3, as DNA: TGCGCCAGCAAAGGTCGGGTCAGCACAGATACGCAGTATTTT. Translation gives CASKGRVSTDTQYF.

This clonotype was detected ten times or more. The V call is TRBV5-1, the J call TRBJ2-1; 8 positions match TRBD1. This CDR3 region has 16 residues. V was pared by 3 bases and J by 5 bases, with 10 bases of the junction left unmatched. Germline values: CDR1 SGHRS, CDR2 YFSETQ. CDR3 loop: CASSSTPGQVNNEQFF. In DNA form, the CDR3 reads TGCGCCAGCAGCTCAACCCCGGGACAGGTCAACAATGAGCAGTTCTTC.

The genes are TRBV5-1 and TRBJ2-2; 13 nucleotides match TRBD2. Trimming cost V 4 bases and J 2 bases; bases outside gene matches: 11. CDR1 SGHRS and CDR2 YFSETQ come from the germline V gene. This CDR3 region has 19 residues. The CDR3 region has the DNA TGCGCCAGCAGCCCAAAAACGGGACTAGCGGGGTTTAACACCGGGGAGCTGTTTTTT. It is translated as CASSPKTGLAGFNTGELFF.

This clonotype was counted ten times or more. The chain is built from TRBV6-5 and TRBJ2-3, with TRBD2 matching 10 bases. Trimming took 0 bases from V and 3 from J; bases not matched to a gene: 6. Germline V gives CDR1 MNHEY, CDR2 SVGAGI. This CDR3 region has 17 residues. CDR3 loop: CASSYSASGRSTDTQYF. The CDR3 region has the DNA TGTGCCAGCAGTTACTCGGCTAGCGGGAGATCGACAGATACGCAGTATTTT.